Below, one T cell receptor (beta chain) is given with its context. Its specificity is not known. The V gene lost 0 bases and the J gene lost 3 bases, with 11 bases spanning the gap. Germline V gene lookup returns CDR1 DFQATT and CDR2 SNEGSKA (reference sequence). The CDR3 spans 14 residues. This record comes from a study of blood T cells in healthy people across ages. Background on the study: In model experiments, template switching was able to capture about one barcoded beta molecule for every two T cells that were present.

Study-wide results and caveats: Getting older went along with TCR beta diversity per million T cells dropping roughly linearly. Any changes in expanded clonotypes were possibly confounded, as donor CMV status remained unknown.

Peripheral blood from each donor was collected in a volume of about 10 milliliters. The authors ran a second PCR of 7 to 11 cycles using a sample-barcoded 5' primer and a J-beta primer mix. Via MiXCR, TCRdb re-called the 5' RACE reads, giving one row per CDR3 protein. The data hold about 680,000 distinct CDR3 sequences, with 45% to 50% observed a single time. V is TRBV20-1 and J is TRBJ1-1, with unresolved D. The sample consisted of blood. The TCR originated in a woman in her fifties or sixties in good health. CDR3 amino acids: CSARDRHRYTEAFF. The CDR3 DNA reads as TGCAGTGCTAGAGATCGGCACAGATACACTGAAGCTTTCTTT.